One and the same sample provided the 25 T cell receptor beta chains below, sequenced in a study of graft-versus-host responses after intestinal transplantation. Produced via immunoSEQ multiplex PCR; TCRdb's table is partial and in-frame only. The profile shows around 20,000 clones, around 93% of them singletons. The sequences come from PBMCs, collected 23 days after intestinal transplant. The receptors originated from a human patient who received an intestinal transplant, so some T cells may come from the graft donor.

The CDR3 DNA sequence: TGTGCCAGCAGTTTATCTGGGGGCGGCTACAATGAGCAGTTCTTC. Its protein product is CASSLSGGGYNEQFF. J is TRBJ2-1 and V is TRBV28; D is perhaps TRBD1 (6 bases). Germline CDR1 reads MDHEN; CDR2 reads SYDVKM. The CDR3 has 15 amino acids. V was clipped by 1 base and J by 3 bases, with 10 bases between them.

This clone was found once. This sequence joins TRBV4-3 and TRBJ2-2; 13 positions agree with TRBD2. Germline lookup yields CDR1 LGHNA and CDR2 YSLEER. The V gene end was trimmed by 3 bases and the J gene end by 5 bases; junction bases not matched to a gene: 3. The CDR3 has 16 amino acids. As DNA, the CDR3 is TGCGCCAGCAGCCACCCGGGACTAGCGGGAACCGGGGAGCTGTTTTTT. Encoded protein: CASSHPGLAGTGELFF.

The chain has TRBV2 and TRBJ1-1; D is uncertain. Germline CDR1 is SNHLY and CDR2 is FYNNEI. The germline V and J ends were trimmed by 5 bases and 7 bases, with 8 bases remaining between them. The CDR3 loop spans 11 amino acids. The CDR3, as DNA: TGTGCCAGCAGTCGTCGATTTGAAGCTTTCTTT. Its translation is CASSRRFEAFF.

Comments on this clone: At one boundary the junction diverges from the germline segment, which might be a read error. This rearrangement joins TRBV19 to TRBJ2-2; D gene ambiguous. The CDR3 is 14 residues long. Germline CDR1 reads LNHDA; CDR2 reads SQIVND (reference sequence). CDR3 sequence (DNA): TGTGCCAGCAGTAGAGACCTGAACACCGGGGAGCTGTTTTTT. Residues: CASSRDLNTGELFF.

This chain connects TRBV2 to TRBJ2-1; D remains unclear. CDR3 length equals 10 residues. V lost 4 bases and J lost 7, with 2 bases in between. Germline values: CDR1 SNHLY, CDR2 FYNNEI. The CDR3 bases are TGTGCCAGCAGTGTAAATGAGCAGTTCTTC. This translates into CASSVNEQFF.

A single count supports this clone. The V gene is TRBV6-5, the J gene TRBJ2-7, with a weak D call TRBD2 (6 bases). The germline CDR1 and CDR2 sequences are MNHEY and SVGAGI. There are 15 residues in the CDR3. With 4 bases removed from V and 4 bases from J, the gap between germline ends came to 17 bases. CDR3 bases: TGTGCCAGCAGTTTGGGGACTTGGGGAGAATACGAGCAGTACTTC. Protein: CASSLGTWGEYEQYF.

The chain uses TRBV10-2 and TRBJ2-5; 10 bases line up with TRBD1. V trimming: 4 bases; J trimming: 5 bases; junction bases outside the gene matches: 13. Germline V gene lookup returns CDR1 WSHSY and CDR2 SAAADI. This CDR3 comprises 17 residues. The CDR3 sequence: CASSGSGWGQGIETQYF. CDR3 DNA: TGCGCCAGCAGTGGCTCGGGGTGGGGACAGGGGATCGAGACCCAGTACTTC.

This clone was counted a single time. This rearrangement joins TRBV15 to TRBJ2-1; perhaps TRBD2 as D (6 bases). Trimming cost V 3 bases and J 9 bases, with 12 bases left between them. The CDR3 is 13 amino acids. Looked up from germline, CDR1 is LNHNV and CDR2 is YYDKDF (reference sequence). The CDR3 protein is CATSSLTAGEQFF. For the CDR3, the DNA is TGTGCCACCAGCAGTCTGACAGCGGGTGAGCAGTTCTTC.

The rearrangement links TRBV19 to TRBJ1-1; no definite D call. The CDR3 covers 17 residues. CDR1 and CDR2 (germline): LNHDA, SQIVND (reference sequence). V lost 0 bases, J lost 0 bases, and 14 bases lay in between. The CDR3 region has the DNA TGTGCCAGTAGTATAGATCGTCTATACACCCTGAACACTGAAGCTTTCTTT. This codes for CASSIDRLYTLNTEAFF. Combining the CDR3 with reference TRBV19 and TRBJ1-1 gives the whole variable domain DGGITQSPKYLFRKEGQNVTLSCEQNLNHDAMYWYRQDPGQGLRLIYYSQIVNDFQKGDIAEGYSVSREKKESFPLTVTSAQKNPTAFYLCASSIDRLYTLNTEAFFGQGTRLTVV.

This clone was seen once. The chain joins TRBV27 to TRBJ2-3; TRBD2 agrees at 11 bases. Germline CDR1 and CDR2: MNHEY and SMNVEV (reference sequence). The CDR3 has 16 residues. Germline trimming cut 6 bases from V and 3 bases from J; bases unmatched to any gene: 8. CDR3 in amino acids: CASRPRLAGMTDTQYF. The CDR3 region has the DNA TGTGCCAGCAGACCGAGACTAGCGGGGATGACAGATACGCAGTATTTT.

The chain links TRBV6-5 to TRBJ2-5; TRBD1 aligns across 7 bases. This CDR3 has 13 residues. The junction had 1 base not matched to a gene; V was cut back by 5 bases and J by 1 base. Germline V gene sequence: CDR1 MNHEY, CDR2 SVGAGI. CDR3 loop: CASSRDSQETQYF. DNA for the CDR3: TGTGCCAGCAGTCGGGACAGCCAAGAGACCCAGTACTTC.

This rearrangement joins TRBV27 to TRBJ1-5; a weak D match, TRBD1 (5 bases). The CDR3 length is 14 residues. Trimming removed 0 bases from V and 10 bases from J, with 13 bases in between. CDR1 and CDR2 from the germline V gene are MNHEY and SMNVEV (reference sequence). In DNA form, the CDR3 reads TGTGCCAGCAGTTTATCCTGGGGCCAACTCCCCCAGCATTTT. Translated, it gives CASSLSWGQLPQHF.

The chain couples TRBV19 to TRBJ2-7; D perhaps matches TRBD1 (6 bases). V was cut by 11 bases and J by 0 bases, with 14 bases left in between. Germline CDR1 LNHDA, CDR2 SQIVND (reference sequence). CDR3 length: 13 residues. This CDR3 is CACPRDTSYEQYF. CDR3 nucleotides: TGTGCCTGCCCCCGGGACACCTCCTACGAGCAGTACTTC.

This chain joins TRBV27 and TRBJ2-7; D may correspond to TRBD1 or TRBD2 (6 bases each). Germline CDR1 is MNHEY and CDR2 is SMNVEV (reference sequence). The V end was cut by 3 bases, the J end by 3 bases, with 15 bases between. The length of the CDR3 is 15 residues. The CDR3 DNA reads as TGTGCCAGCAGTTTGGGGGGCAGGGGAATCTACGAGCAGTACTTC. Protein product: CASSLGGRGIYEQYF.

The V gene is TRBV2, the J gene TRBJ2-1; D is ambiguous. This CDR3 is built from 16 residues. Per germline, CDR1 SNHLY and CDR2 FYNNEI. Trimming cost V 1 base and J 0 bases, with 10 bases left between them. The chain's CDR3 is CASSEGHPSSYNEQFF. DNA for the CDR3: TGTGCCAGCAGTGAAGGACACCCGAGCTCCTACAATGAGCAGTTCTTC. Variable domain in full (rest from reference TRBV2 and TRBJ2-1): EPEVTQTPSHQVTQMGQEVILRCVPISNHLYFYWYRQILGQKVEFLVSFYNNEISEKSEIFDDQFSVERPDGSNFTLKIRSTKLEDSAMYFCASSEGHPSSYNEQFFGPGTRLTVL.

The chain carries TRBV30 and TRBJ2-3, with TRBD1 matching 7 bases. Losses at the gene ends were 1 base for V and 2 bases for J; bases not matched to a gene: 6. The CDR3 loop spans 15 amino acids. Germline V gives CDR1 GTSNPN, CDR2 SVGIG (reference sequence). CDR3 protein: CAWSAHGTDTDTQYF. CDR3 DNA sequence: TGTGCCTGGAGTGCCCATGGGACAGACACAGATACGCAGTATTTT.

The V and J genes are TRBV27 and TRBJ2-3; 7 positions match TRBD1. Losses at the gene ends were 5 bases for V and 1 base for J; bases not matched to a gene: 3. CDR1 and CDR2 from the germline V gene are MNHEY and SMNVEV (reference sequence). This CDR3 comprises 14 residues. CDR3 residues: CASSITGGTDTQYF. The CDR3 DNA follows: TGTGCCAGCAGTATTACAGGGGGCACAGATACGCAGTATTTT.

This clone has just one count. This chain uses TRBV18 with TRBJ2-3; D remains unclear. Deletions cut 8 bases from V and 0 bases from J, with 9 bases between. CDR1 is KGHSH, CDR2 LQKENI, per germline. The CDR3 runs to 13 residues. Here the CDR3 DNA reads TGTGCCAGCCACCGGGCTAGCACAGATACGCAGTATTTT. It specifies CASHRASTDTQYF.

The chain uses TRBV29-1 and TRBJ2-7, with D perhaps given as TRBD1 or TRBD2 (7 bases each). The CDR3 spans 12 residues. Germline V CDR1 and CDR2: SQVTM, ANQGSEA. The germline V and J ends were trimmed by 5 bases and 4 bases, with 12 bases remaining between them. The CDR3 is CSVPQGGYEQYF. CDR3 DNA sequence: TGCAGCGTTCCCCAGGGGGGGTACGAGCAGTACTTC.

The rearrangement links TRBV10-3 to TRBJ2-1; 7 bases align to TRBD2. The CDR3 sequence is 16 residues long. V dropped 5 bases and J dropped 5; count of bases not matched to a gene: 12. Germline loops: CDR1 ENHRY, CDR2 SYGVKD. CDR3 amino acids: CAISQEGGPPNNEQFF. CDR3 nucleotides: TGTGCCATCAGTCAGGAGGGAGGGCCCCCTAACAATGAGCAGTTCTTC.

The rearrangement joins TRBV7-6 to TRBJ2-1; D ambiguous. The germline V gene encodes CDR1 SGHVS and CDR2 FNYEAQ. V lost 0 bases and J 10 bases, leaving 10 bases between the germline ends. This CDR3 is built from 13 residues. In nucleotides, the CDR3 is TGTGCCAGCAGCTTAGCTGAGCCCCGGGAGCAGTTCTTC. Translation gives CASSLAEPREQFF.

This rearrangement joins TRBV6-5 to TRBJ2-1, with 8 bases matching TRBD2. The CDR3 spans 15 residues. Germline CDR1 is MNHEY and CDR2 is SVGAGI. V was pared by 2 bases and J by 7 bases, with 7 bases of the junction left unmatched. In nucleotides, the CDR3 is TGTGCCAGCAGTTACGTACTAGCGGACGAAAATGAGCAGTTCTTC. Amino acid sequence: CASSYVLADENEQFF.

The sample holds one count of this clone. The chain links TRBV6-5 to TRBJ1-1; D gene unclear. Looked up from germline, CDR1 is MNHEY and CDR2 is SVGAGI. The ends were cut back, 0 bases at V and 4 bases at J, with 6 bases in the middle. This CDR3 has 13 amino acids. The CDR3 sequence: CASSYSRLTEAFF. The CDR3 bases are TGTGCCAGCAGTTACTCAAGGCTCACTGAAGCTTTCTTT.

In the case of this clone: One junction end disagrees with the germline gene, perhaps due to a read error. This chain joins TRBV14 and TRBJ1-2; D is possibly TRBD1 (6 bases). Germline-derived CDR1 and CDR2 are SGHDN and FVKESK. The CDR3 contains 13 residues. CDR3 nucleotides: TGTGCCAGCAGCCAGAGCGGGACACAGGTTTCCTTCTTC. This codes for CASSQSGTQVSFF.

CDR3 loop: CASSGTSGRPRNEQFF. The DNA of the CDR3 is TGTGCCAGCAGCGGGACTAGCGGGAGGCCTAGAAATGAGCAGTTCTTC. The chain employs TRBV6-6 and TRBJ2-1; 15 positions match TRBD2. V was clipped by 6 bases and J by 7 bases; unmatched bases: 7. The germline gives CDR1 MNHNY, CDR2 SVGAGI (reference sequence). The CDR3 sequence is 16 residues long.